This record covers a single T cell receptor beta chain. This sample is part of a study of read filtering for tumor transcriptome and immune sequencing. About the study: Transcriptome libraries were built from DNase-treated RNA. RNA-seq yielded only roughly 80 to 1,400 TCR reads, IR-seq about 4.05 to 11 million.

This CDR3 has 12 amino acids. CDR1 and CDR2 (germline): SQVTM, ANQGSEA. Unmatched junction bases numbered 13, after V lost 7 bases and J lost 11 bases. From about 400 ng of RNA, a library with molecular barcoded alpha/delta and beta/gamma adaptors was made. From the reads, TCRdb called clonotypes with MiXCR, one entry per CDR3 protein. The sample shows over 45,000 distinct CDR3 sequences, around a fifth of them seen only once. The receptor's source is a donor over 35 with multiple myeloma. The sequenced material came from a population of CD138-negative cells sorted from bone marrow. The rearrangement uses TRBV29-1 and TRBJ1-1; 7 nucleotides line up with TRBD1. The CDR3 loop is CSALTGQESAFF. In DNA, the CDR3 is TGCAGCGCCCTGACAGGGCAGGAGAGCGCTTTCTTT.